This T cell receptor beta chain was identified during a study of tumor-infiltrating lymphocytes in primary liver carcinoma. The CDR3 is made up of 15 amino acids. The germline V gene encodes CDR1 WSHSY and CDR2 SAAADI. Comment on this clonotype: One end of the junction does not line up with germline, which may come from a read error.

The template, about 550 ng total RNA, yielded TCR beta cDNA made with a constant-region primer. Libraries of TCR beta came from three nested multiplex PCR rounds with slightly modified ARM-PCR. Both of the initial two PCR rounds ran for 10 cycles and employed TRBV1-TRBV30 forward primers alongside a C-beta reverse primer. TCRdb itself ran the multiplex PCR reads through MiXCR, one entry per CDR3 protein. The repertoire holds under 200,000 distinct CDR3 sequences, 85% seen once, with over 15% in the top ten. Unsorted bulk tissue of about 19-33 mg yielded co-extracted RNA and DNA. Chronic HBV infection, which was untreated, was present in the patients.

The V and J genes are TRBV10-2 and TRBJ2-5; D ambiguous. The sequence was collected from a man aged 40-55 years with primary liver carcinoma and hepatitis B virus infection. Sequenced: tumor tissue from primary liver carcinoma. The CDR3 region is CASTLRPAVEETQHF. The CDR3 DNA sequence: TGCGCCAGCACACTCAGGCCTGCGGTAGAAGAGACCCAGCACTTC.